The 30 T cell receptor beta chains in this list originate from one sample, sequenced in a study of blood T cell repertoires in COVID-19. Here immunoSEQ multiplex PCR was the method, and the copy in TCRdb shows in-frame clones only, minus some. The top ten clones hold 16% of a sample with more than 40,000 clones, roughly nine tenths of them seen once. The sample comprised peripheral blood. These receptors originate from a man aged 55 to 69 with active or convalescent COVID-19.

The chain uses TRBV6-2 or TRBV6-3 and TRBJ1-1; D remains unclear. In germline, CDR1 is MNHEY, CDR2 SVGEGT. V dropped 6 bases and J dropped 1 base, with 12 bases sitting between them. The CDR3 totals 14 residues. The DNA of the CDR3 is TGTGCCAGCAGCCTTTACGAGAGGAACACTGAAGCTTTCTTT. The encoded protein is CASSLYERNTEAFF.

CDR3: CASSIVSGQGDTEAFF. The CDR3 DNA reads TGTGCCAGTAGTATAGTCTCCGGACAGGGGGACACTGAAGCTTTCTTT. The chain links TRBV19 to TRBJ1-1; 10 nucleotides agree with TRBD1. This CDR3 is 16 amino acids long. Germline assignment: CDR1 LNHDA and CDR2 SQIVND (reference sequence). Trimming took 1 base from V and 3 from J; bases not matched to a gene: 5.

Only a few counts were recorded for this clone. This chain joins TRBV7-2 and TRBJ1-4, with a tentative D call TRBD1 (6 bases). Germline CDR1 reads SGHTA; CDR2 reads FQGNSA. V was pared by 4 bases and J by 7 bases, with 13 bases between. CDR3 length equals 14 residues. The CDR3 DNA sequence: TGTGCCAGCAGCTCACAGGGTCAGGCTGAAAAACTGTTTTTT. It specifies CASSSQGQAEKLFF.

The chain uses TRBV19 and TRBJ2-1; 9 bases match TRBD2. The CDR3 runs to 18 residues. Germline V gene data show CDR1 as LNHDA and CDR2 as SQIVND (reference sequence). Losses at the gene ends were 6 bases for V and 0 bases for J; bases not matched to a gene: 12. As DNA, the CDR3 is TGTGCCAGTAGAAAAGGTAGCGGGGGTGCCGACTCCTACAATGAGCAGTTCTTC. Its translation is CASRKGSGGADSYNEQFF. Filled out from reference TRBV19 and TRBJ2-1, the complete variable domain reads DGGITQSPKYLFRKEGQNVTLSCEQNLNHDAMYWYRQDPGQGLRLIYYSQIVNDFQKGDIAEGYSVSREKKESFPLTVTSAQKNPTAFYLCASRKGSGGADSYNEQFFGPGTRLTVL.

This sequence joins TRBV6-1 and TRBJ2-3, with D perhaps TRBD1 (5 bases). The CDR3 length is 14 residues. Germline V gives CDR1 MNHNS, CDR2 SASEGT. The ends were cut back, 0 bases at V and 4 bases at J, with 8 bases in the middle. The CDR3 DNA sequence: TGTGCCAGCAGTGAAGCCGTGGGGCCAGATACGCAGTATTTT. Protein product: CASSEAVGPDTQYF.

This clone came up once. The V and J genes are TRBV7-8 and TRBJ1-1; TRBD1 aligns across 8 bases. V was clipped by 5 bases and J by 0 bases; unmatched bases: 11. The V gene's germline CDR1 is SGHVS and CDR2 FQNEAQ. This CDR3 comprises 17 residues. The CDR3 nucleotides read TGTGCCAGCAGCGGACAGACAGGGGCGACCATGAACACTGAAGCTTTCTTT. Translation gives CASSGQTGATMNTEAFF. The full variable domain, in which reference TRBV7-8 and TRBJ1-1 provide the parts outside the CDR3, is GAGVSQSPRYKVAKRGQDVALRCDPISGHVSLFWYQQALGQGPEFLTYFQNEAQLDKSGLPSDRFFAERPEGSVSTLKIQRTQQEDSAVYLCASSGQTGATMNTEAFFGQGTRLTVV.

The genes are TRBV5-1 and TRBJ2-2; no reliable D call. V lost 1 base and J 4 bases, leaving 11 bases between the germline ends. The CDR3 totals 15 residues. Germline values: CDR1 SGHRS, CDR2 YFSETQ. CDR3 loop: CASSLRDIPTGELFF. The CDR3 bases are TGCGCCAGCAGCTTGCGCGACATTCCCACCGGGGAGCTGTTTTTT. The full variable domain, its missing parts supplied by reference TRBV5-1 and TRBJ2-2, is KAGVTQTPRYLIKTRGQQVTLSCSPISGHRSVSWYQQTPGQGLQFLFEYFSETQRNKGNFPGRFSGRQFSNSRSEMNVSTLELGDSALYLCASSLRDIPTGELFFGEGSRLTVL.

The rearrangement uses TRBV28 and TRBJ1-2; D perhaps matches TRBD1 (6 bases). This CDR3 spans 13 amino acids. V was cut by 3 bases and J by 8 bases, with 13 bases left in between. CDR1 and CDR2 (germline): MDHEN, SYDVKM. CDR3 sequence reads: CASSFAGVGGYTF. The CDR3 DNA reads TGTGCCAGCAGTTTTGCAGGGGTTGGGGGCTACACCTTC.

Sample share makes this clone medium-sized. The rearrangement joins TRBV5-1 to TRBJ2-1; possibly TRBD1 for D (5 bases). From germline, CDR1 is SGHRS and CDR2 YFSETQ. V lost 5 bases and J lost 4, with 10 bases in between. The CDR3 extends over 13 amino acids. The CDR3 sequence: CASSPRVYNEQFF. Here the CDR3 DNA reads TGCGCCAGCAGTCCCAGGGTATACAATGAGCAGTTCTTC.

This clone was recorded once. The CDR3 DNA reads TGTGCCTGGAGTCCATCTACTCAGCCCCAGCATTTT. Encoded protein: CAWSPSTQPQHF. The gene calls are TRBV30 and TRBJ1-5; D is undetermined. Germline CDR1 and CDR2: GTSNPN and SVGIG (reference sequence). This CDR3 region has 12 residues. V lost 2 bases and J lost 6, with 8 bases in between. Together with reference TRBV30 and TRBJ1-5, the CDR3 gives the full variable domain: SQTIHQWPATLVQPVGSPLSLECTVEGTSNPNLYWYRQAAGRGLQLLFYSVGIGQISSEVPQNLSASRPQDRQFILSSKKLLLSDSGFYLCAWSPSTQPQHFGDGTRLSIL.

This clone was seen once. The rearrangement uses TRBV7-9 and TRBJ1-2; TRBD1 aligns across 10 bases. The CDR3 spans 13 residues. V dropped 1 base and J dropped 8; count of bases not matched to a gene: 1. Germline lookup yields CDR1 SEHNR and CDR2 FQNEAQ (reference sequence). The CDR3, as DNA: TGTGCCAGCAGCTTAGGACAGGGGGCCGGCTACACCTTC. It codes for CASSLGQGAGYTF.

This chain links TRBV28 with TRBJ1-2; 10 bases line up with TRBD1. The ends lost 5 bases at V and 0 bases at J; junction bases unmatched: 12. The CDR3 contains 18 residues. The germline V gene encodes CDR1 MDHEN and CDR2 SYDVKM. The CDR3 spells CASSPGADRGGTNYGYTF. The DNA of the CDR3 is TGTGCCAGCAGTCCCGGGGCGGACAGGGGGGGAACTAACTATGGCTACACCTTC.

The chain combines TRBV3-1 (or the pseudogene TRBV3-2) with TRBJ2-3; 9 bases fit TRBD2. From germline, CDR1 is LGHDT and CDR2 YNNKEL (reference sequence). The CDR3 covers 16 residues. V lost 4 bases and J lost 4; bases outside the gene matches: 9. The CDR3 DNA follows: TGTGCCAGCAGCCTCTTTGCGGGGGGGCGTTCAGATACGCAGTATTTT. This gives the protein CASSLFAGGRSDTQYF.

This clone was detected only once. The chain has TRBV2 and TRBJ1-4; D not resolved. The germline V gene encodes CDR1 SNHLY and CDR2 FYNNEI. The length of the CDR3 is 13 residues. The V gene lost 8 bases and the J gene lost 7 bases, with 14 bases spanning the gap. The DNA of the CDR3 is TGTGCCAGCCAGTACCCACATGGTGAAAAACTGTTTTTT. Amino acid sequence: CASQYPHGEKLFF. Looking up the rest from reference TRBV2 and TRBJ1-4 gives the full variable domain: EPEVTQTPSHQVTQMGQEVILRCVPISNHLYFYWYRQILGQKVEFLVSFYNNEISEKSEIFDDQFSVERPDGSNFTLKIRSTKLEDSAMYFCASQYPHGEKLFFGSGTQLSVL.

The sample holds many counts of this clone. This rearrangement joins TRBV4-2 to TRBJ1-5; D perhaps matches TRBD1 (5 bases). Germline assignment: CDR1 LGHNA and CDR2 YNFKEQ. The CDR3 covers 14 residues. Trimming removed 4 bases at V and 7 bases at J, with 14 bases between. The CDR3 sequence is CASSPETAGQPQHF. DNA of the CDR3: TGTGCCAGCAGCCCAGAGACAGCGGGGCAGCCCCAGCATTTT.

This chain joins TRBV10-3 and TRBJ2-3, with 11 bases identical to TRBD2. This CDR3 spans 18 amino acids. CDR1 is ENHRY and CDR2 is SYGVKD in the germline V gene. After removal of 7 bases from V and 5 bases from J, the junction contained 17 bases not matched to a gene. The CDR3 spells CAIKGLAASGRVRDTQYF. The CDR3 nucleotides are TGTGCCATCAAGGGACTAGCGGCCTCGGGCCGCGTCCGAGATACGCAGTATTTT.

This clone was detected once. V gene TRBV18 combines with J gene TRBJ2-1; no firm D call. Per the germline V gene, CDR1 is KGHSH and CDR2 is LQKENI. This CDR3 is built from 13 residues. Trimming stripped 3 bases from V and 7 bases from J, with 10 bases between. The CDR3 nucleotides read TGTGCCAGCTCACCTTTGTCCGGGAATGAGCAGTTCTTC. Translation: CASSPLSGNEQFF.

The gene calls are TRBV6-1 and TRBJ2-7; 9 nucleotides line up with TRBD2. The trim removed 2 bases at V and 3 bases at J, leaving 8 bases unmatched. The germline V gene encodes CDR1 MNHNS and CDR2 SASEGT. There are 16 residues in the CDR3. The CDR3, as DNA: TGTGCCAGCAGTGAAAAATGGCGGGGGGGCGGCTACGAGCAGTACTTC. Encoded protein: CASSEKWRGGGYEQYF.

About this clone: The junction shows a germline mismatch at one end, possibly a read error. This rearrangement joins TRBV20-1 to TRBJ1-2, with 11 nucleotides matching TRBD1. The CDR3 sequence is 11 residues long. The germline gives CDR1 DFQATT, CDR2 SNEGSKA (reference sequence). As DNA, the CDR3 is TGCAGTGCTAGAGAACGGGGACAGGGGGTTTTC. It encodes CSARERGQGVF.

The rearrangement links TRBV11-2 to TRBJ2-7, with TRBD1 identical over 7 bases. Per germline, CDR1 SGHAT and CDR2 FQNNGV. J gave up 5 bases and V 4 bases, and 8 bases lay outside the gene matches. This CDR3 region has 14 residues. Written as DNA, the CDR3 is TGTGCCAGCAGCTCCCGGGACAGAGGGAACGAGCAGTACTTC. Amino acid sequence: CASSSRDRGNEQYF.

V and J are TRBV5-5 and TRBJ1-4; weak D call: TRBD1 (5 bases). The V and J ends lost 1 base and 3 bases respectively, with 10 bases between them. This CDR3 spans 15 amino acids. The germline gives CDR1 SGHKS, CDR2 YYEKEE (reference sequence). The CDR3 spells CASSLSGGANEKLFF. The CDR3 DNA reads as TGTGCCAGCAGCTTGTCCGGGGGGGCTAATGAAAAACTGTTTTTT.

V gene TRBV30 combines with J gene TRBJ2-3; D gene ambiguous. The CDR3 contains 14 residues. Germline V lookup: CDR1 GTSNPN, CDR2 SVGIG (reference sequence). The CDR3 nucleotides read TGTGCTTACGCCAGGTTTAGGAGCACAGATACGCAGTATTTT. This gives the protein CAYARFRSTDTQYF.

The chain joins TRBV5-6 to TRBJ2-1; 9 positions agree with TRBD1. Germline loops: CDR1 SGHDT, CDR2 YYEEEE. This CDR3 is built from 17 residues. V was pared by 3 bases and J by 0 bases, with 7 bases of the junction left unmatched. The CDR3 sequence is CASSSTGGSSSYNEQFF. As DNA, the CDR3 is TGTGCCAGCAGCTCGACAGGGGGATCCAGCTCCTACAATGAGCAGTTCTTC.

The chain carries TRBV11-3 and TRBJ1-1; D call uncertain. This CDR3 has 14 amino acids. Germline values: CDR1 SGHNT, CDR2 YENEEA. V shed 1 base and J shed 1 base, with 7 bases lying between them. CDR3 protein: CASSLGGQNTEAFF. In nucleotides, the CDR3 is TGTGCCAGCAGCTTAGGCGGGCAGAACACTGAAGCTTTCTTT. The whole variable domain, filled in from reference TRBV11-3 and TRBJ1-1, reads EAGVVQSPRYKIIEKKQPVAFWCNPISGHNTLYWYLQNLGQGPELLIRYENEEAVDDSQLPKDRFSAERLKGVDSTLKIQPAELGDSAVYLCASSLGGQNTEAFFGQGTRLTVV.

The chain couples TRBV18 to TRBJ1-5, with D maybe TRBD1 (6 bases). In germline, CDR1 is KGHSH, CDR2 LQKENI. CDR3 length: 16 residues. Trimming removed 4 bases at V and 0 bases at J, with 13 bases between. CDR3 residues: CASSRGTPNSNQPQHF. The CDR3 region has the DNA TGTGCCAGCTCACGTGGGACACCTAATAGCAATCAGCCCCAGCATTTT.

V gene TRBV2 combines with J gene TRBJ2-3; 9 bases line up with TRBD1. CDR3 size: 13 residues. J was trimmed by 3 bases and V by 7 bases; bases with no gene match: 2. Germline-derived CDR1 and CDR2 are SNHLY and FYNNEI. The CDR3 nucleotides read TGTGCCAGCACAGGACAGGGGACAGATACGCAGTATTTT. Translating gives CASTGQGTDTQYF.

This clone was observed once. The chain employs TRBV5-4 and TRBJ2-2, with D tentatively TRBD1 (6 bases). V lost 4 bases, J lost 1 base, and 14 bases lay in between. This CDR3 is built from 16 residues. Germline V CDR1 and CDR2: SGHNT, YYREEE (reference sequence). CDR3 DNA: TGTGCCAGCAGCCCGCCGGGACATGAGAACACCGGGGAGCTGTTTTTT. Amino acids: CASSPPGHENTGELFF.

In its sample, this clone was seen once. The J gene is TRBJ1-4, the V gene TRBV6-5; 10 bases align to TRBD1. Losses at the gene ends were 4 bases for V and 8 bases for J; bases not matched to a gene: 7. The CDR3 is made up of 15 amino acids. Germline V lookup: CDR1 MNHEY, CDR2 SVGAGI. The CDR3: CASSSMTGGDEKLFF. DNA for the CDR3: TGTGCCAGCAGTTCTATGACAGGGGGCGACGAAAAACTGTTTTTT.

This clone was seen only a few times. The rearrangement joins TRBV27 to TRBJ1-1; D is perhaps TRBD1 (5 bases). Germline-derived CDR1 and CDR2 are MNHEY and SMNVEV (reference sequence). The CDR3 totals 12 residues. The V end lost 6 bases, the J end lost 5 bases, and 10 bases lay between the germline ends. The chain's CDR3 is CASRDRGTEAFF. The CDR3 coding sequence is TGTGCCAGCAGAGATCGGGGGACTGAAGCTTTCTTT.

The chain uses TRBV3-1 (or the pseudogene TRBV3-2) and TRBJ1-5; D perhaps matches TRBD1 (5 bases). The CDR3 sequence is 16 residues long. Looked up from germline, CDR1 is LGHDT and CDR2 is YNNKEL (reference sequence). V gave up 1 base and J gave up 2 bases, with 12 bases separating them. The CDR3 sequence: CASSQGSRAGNQPQHF. CDR3 bases: TGTGCCAGCAGCCAAGGTTCCAGGGCCGGCAATCAGCCCCAGCATTTT.